One sample yielded the 24 T cell receptor beta chains listed below, sequenced in a study of blood T cell repertoires in COVID-19 (TCRdb year 2020). The library was made by the immunoSEQ multiplex PCR assay. TCRdb's version of the immuneACCESS table is confined to in-frame rearrangements and falls short of the full clone set. An unresolved V gene accounts for under half of the shortfall where checked; the remainder is of unknown origin. This sample is represented by about 130,000 clones; roughly 90% of them were singletons. Roughly 2.9% of the sample is held by the ten biggest clonotypes. What was sequenced was peripheral blood. Receptor source: a man aged 60-69 years with active or convalescent COVID-19.

V is TRBV30 and J is TRBJ1-1, with TRBD1 as a possible D gene (6 bases). This CDR3 is built from 15 residues. Germline V gives CDR1 GTSNPN, CDR2 SVGIG (reference sequence). The V and J ends lost 4 bases and 6 bases respectively, with 21 bases between them. The CDR3 here is CAWKSWGRGGAEAFF. CDR3 nucleotides: TGTGCCTGGAAGTCGTGGGGTCGGGGGGGCGCTGAAGCTTTCTTT. The entire variable domain, with the rest obtained from reference TRBV30 and TRBJ1-1, is as follows: SQTIHQWPATLVQPVGSPLSLECTVEGTSNPNLYWYRQAAGRGLQLLFYSVGIGQISSEVPQNLSASRPQDRQFILSSKKLLLSDSGFYLCAWKSWGRGGAEAFFGQGTRLTVV.

The chain joins TRBV28 to TRBJ2-3, with a weak D call TRBD2 (5 bases). Germline V lookup: CDR1 MDHEN, CDR2 SYDVKM. With 5 bases removed from V and 6 bases from J, the gap between germline ends came to 12 bases. This CDR3 contains 13 residues. This CDR3 is CASSQPGSDTQYF. CDR3 nucleotides: TGTGCCAGCAGTCAACCGGGGTCGGATACGCAGTATTTT.

J is TRBJ1-5 and V is TRBV18; TRBD1 matches 11 bases. This CDR3 spans 16 amino acids. V lost 2 bases and J lost 7; bases outside the gene matches: 7. Germline CDR1 reads KGHSH; CDR2 reads LQKENI. The CDR3 sequence: CASSPFRTGGGQPQHF. The CDR3 DNA follows: TGTGCCAGCTCACCATTCAGGACAGGGGGCGGACAGCCCCAGCATTTT.

CDR3 sequence reads: CASSIGIGTRFPYEQYF. CDR3 DNA: TGTGCCAGTAGTATAGGAATTGGGACTAGATTCCCCTACGAGCAGTACTTC. V and J are TRBV19 and TRBJ2-7, with 8 positions matching TRBD2. V was clipped by 1 base and J by 2 bases; unmatched bases: 10. From germline, CDR1 is LNHDA and CDR2 SQIVND (reference sequence). This CDR3 is 17 amino acids long.

The chain recombines TRBV30 with TRBJ2-2; TRBD2 agrees at 7 bases. V dropped 0 bases and J dropped 5; count of bases not matched to a gene: 12. The CDR3 extends over 17 amino acids. The V gene's germline CDR1 is GTSNPN and CDR2 SVGIG (reference sequence). The CDR3 nucleotides are TGTGCCTGGAGTGTAATCCGCGGGAGAGTGCGGACCGGGGAGCTGTTTTTT. Translation: CAWSVIRGRVRTGELFF.

The CDR3 here is CASSYGGNPGNTIYF. The CDR3 DNA follows: TGTGCCAGCAGTTACGGGGGGAACCCTGGAAACACCATATATTTT. The V call is TRBV6-5, the J call TRBJ1-3; D might be TRBD1 (5 bases). Deletions cut 2 bases from V and 2 bases from J, with 10 bases between. From germline, CDR1 is MNHEY and CDR2 SVGAGI. The CDR3 has 15 residues.

The V call is TRBV2, the J call TRBJ1-3, with 8 nucleotides matching TRBD1. V was clipped by 6 bases and J by 3 bases; unmatched bases: 4. Germline CDR1 is SNHLY and CDR2 is FYNNEI. The CDR3 is 14 residues long. The CDR3 DNA follows: TGTGCCAGCAGGGGAGGGACAGGTGGAAACACCATATATTTT. Translated, it gives CASRGGTGGNTIYF.

The chain recombines TRBV7-5 with TRBJ2-5; the D call TRBD1 from the table was never checked on the DNA. TRBV7-5 is flagged as a pseudogene. The CDR3 is 12 amino acids. DNA of the CDR3: TGTGCCAGAAGGGGGGCCCAAGAGACCCAGTACTTC. Translation: CARRGAQETQYF.

Turning to this clone: Additional DNA sequences in this sample encode the identical CDR3. The chain employs TRBV24-1 and TRBJ2-1; maybe TRBD2 (5 bases). Germline lookup yields CDR1 KGHDR and CDR2 SFDVKD. The CDR3 length is 12 residues. The V gene lost 5 bases and the J gene lost 5 bases, with 6 bases spanning the gap. The chain's CDR3 is CATSGGDNEQFF. Written as DNA, the CDR3 is TGTGCCACCAGTGGGGGAGACAATGAGCAGTTCTTC.

The chain uses TRBV5-1 and TRBJ1-3; the match to TRBD1 covers 7 bases. The V segment lost 4 bases and the J segment 2 bases; nucleotides outside the gene matches: 9. The CDR3 loop spans 16 amino acids. Germline V gene lookup returns CDR1 SGHRS and CDR2 YFSETQ. In DNA form, the CDR3 reads TGCGCCAGCAGCGTCCGCGATAGGGGGCCTGGAAACACCATATATTTT. This sequence encodes CASSVRDRGPGNTIYF.

The gene calls are TRBV5-8 and TRBJ2-7, with 7 bases lining up with TRBD1. Germline CDR1 and CDR2: SGHTS and YDEGEE. The CDR3 runs 13 residues. With 3 bases clipped from V and 5 bases from J, the junction kept 5 bases outside the gene matches. CDR3 sequence (DNA): TGTGCCAGCAGCTCCTACAGGGGCAACGAGCAGTACTTC. It translates to CASSSYRGNEQYF.

This clone has only a few counts. The gene calls are TRBV14 and TRBJ1-1; D uncertain. CDR1 and CDR2 (germline): SGHDN, FVKESK. With 1 base removed from V and 9 bases from J, the gap between germline ends came to 18 bases. CDR3 length equals 15 residues. The CDR3 reads CASSQVVGETKKAFF. In DNA form, the CDR3 reads TGTGCCAGCAGCCAAGTTGTGGGAGAAACGAAAAAAGCTTTCTTT.

The count of this clone is one. The rearrangement joins TRBV29-1 to TRBJ2-2; TRBD1 is a possible D gene (5 bases). Trimming stripped 1 base from V and 4 bases from J, with 10 bases between. CDR1 and CDR2 from the germline V gene are SQVTM and ANQGSEA. The CDR3 length is 14 residues. In nucleotides, the CDR3 is TGCAGCGTTGAAGCTGACAGAGTCACCGGGGAGCTGTTTTTT. It codes for CSVEADRVTGELFF.

This chain connects TRBV29-1 to TRBJ2-3; 7 positions match TRBD2. CDR1 SQVTM and CDR2 ANQGSEA come from the germline V gene. Germline trimming cut 4 bases from V and 4 bases from J; bases unmatched to any gene: 14. The CDR3 is made up of 16 amino acids. CDR3 DNA: TGCAGCGTTGCCCTACTAGCGTTTTCCTCCCCAGATACGCAGTATTTT. Protein: CSVALLAFSSPDTQYF.

V gene TRBV7-9 combines with J gene TRBJ2-1, with TRBD2 matching 13 bases. This CDR3 comprises 15 residues. Germline V gives CDR1 SEHNR, CDR2 FQNEAQ (reference sequence). V gave up 6 bases and J gave up 9 bases; unmatched junction bases: 8. The CDR3 DNA reads as TGTGCCAGCAGTGCTCCGGGACTAGCGGGAAGTGAGCAGTTCTTC. Amino acids: CASSAPGLAGSEQFF. The full variable domain, its missing parts supplied by reference TRBV7-9 and TRBJ2-1, is DTGVSQNPRHKITKRGQNVTFRCDPISEHNRLYWYRQTLGQGPEFLTYFQNEAQLEKSRLLSDRFSAERPKGSFSTLEIQRTEQGDSAMYLCASSAPGLAGSEQFFGPGTRLTVL.

The chain is built from TRBV24-1 and TRBJ1-4; D is unresolved. This CDR3 comprises 14 residues. Trimming pared 2 bases from V and 8 bases from J, leaving 11 bases between. The germline V gene encodes CDR1 KGHDR and CDR2 SFDVKD. The CDR3 loop reads CATSDSGVGEKLFF. The CDR3 nucleotides read TGTGCCACCAGTGATTCCGGGGTTGGGGAAAAACTGTTTTTT.

V and J are TRBV3-1 (or the pseudogene TRBV3-2) and TRBJ1-3; D may be TRBD1 (5 bases). The CDR3 is 14 residues long. V was clipped by 1 base and J by 6 bases, with 10 bases between them. Germline CDR1 is LGHDT and CDR2 is YNNKEL (reference sequence). DNA of the CDR3: TGTGCCAGCAGCCAAGCGGGGGGAGCAAACACCATATATTTT. It encodes CASSQAGGANTIYF.

This chain connects TRBV12-3 or TRBV12-4 to TRBJ2-1; D unclear. The CDR3 runs 13 residues. The ends were cut back, 3 bases at V and 5 bases at J, with 8 bases in the middle. The CDR3 DNA sequence: TGTGCCAGCAGTTTGAGTCAGGACAATGAGCAGTTCTTC. Amino acids: CASSLSQDNEQFF.

Comments on this clone: Germline and junction disagree at one end, which may indicate a read error. The V gene is TRBV2, the J gene TRBJ2-3, with D perhaps matching TRBD1 (6 bases). The CDR3 length is 15 residues. The germline V gene has CDR1 SNHLY and CDR2 FYNNEI. The CDR3 DNA sequence: TGTGCCAGCAGCGAAGCAGGGGTAGGCACAGATACGCAGTATTTT. Amino acid sequence: CASSEAGVGTDTQYF.

The rearrangement uses TRBV19 and TRBJ1-4; D not resolved. Germline loops: CDR1 LNHDA, CDR2 SQIVND (reference sequence). The CDR3 is 17 amino acids. The V and J ends lost 2 bases and 0 bases respectively, with 13 bases between them. The CDR3 here is CASSIPRNSATNEKLFF. The CDR3 bases are TGTGCCAGTAGTATACCCAGAAACAGTGCAACTAATGAAAAACTGTTTTTT.

This chain links TRBV21-1 with TRBJ2-7; the table's D call, TRBD1, has no DNA check behind it. TRBV21-1 is flagged as a pseudogene. This CDR3 region has 18 residues. CDR3 bases: TGTGCCAGCAGCCCCGCGAATCGGACAGGGAAGGACTCCTACGAGCAGTACTTC. Encoded protein: CASSPANRTGKDSYEQYF.

The rearrangement uses TRBV19 and TRBJ2-3; the match to TRBD1 covers 7 bases. The CDR3 is 13 residues long. In germline, CDR1 is LNHDA, CDR2 SQIVND (reference sequence). After removal of 4 bases from V and 11 bases from J, the junction contained 9 bases not matched to a gene. As DNA, the CDR3 is TGTGCCAGTAGTACCTCCCTCCGGGACAGGCAGTATTTT. It yields the protein CASSTSLRDRQYF. Full variable domain (remainder filled in from reference TRBV19 and TRBJ2-3): DGGITQSPKYLFRKEGQNVTLSCEQNLNHDAMYWYRQDPGQGLRLIYYSQIVNDFQKGDIAEGYSVSREKKESFPLTVTSAQKNPTAFYLCASSTSLRDRQYFGPGTRLTVL.

The J gene is TRBJ1-1, the V gene TRBV5-1; no reliable D call. V lost 4 bases, J lost 0 bases, and 10 bases lay in between. The CDR3 sequence is 14 residues long. Germline V gene sequence: CDR1 SGHRS, CDR2 YFSETQ. The CDR3 bases are TGCGCCAGCAGCGAGCGAACGGTGAACACTGAAGCTTTCTTT. It translates to CASSERTVNTEAFF.

The chain joins TRBV9 to TRBJ2-5; the match to TRBD2 covers 7 bases. CDR1 SGDLS and CDR2 YYNGEE come from the germline V gene. The CDR3 consists of 16 residues. After removal of 0 bases from V and 2 bases from J, the junction contained 7 bases not matched to a gene. As DNA, the CDR3 is TGTGCCAGCAGCGTAGGGGTGAGCGGGGCTCAAGAGACCCAGTACTTC. Protein: CASSVGVSGAQETQYF.